These 13 T cell receptor beta chains were all obtained from the same sample, sequenced in a study of blood T cell repertoires in COVID-19. TCRdb's table, derived via immunoSEQ multiplex PCR, lists solely in-frame clones and lacks some. This sample has about 270,000 clones, with approximately 86% found just once. Sequencing was done on a sample of peripheral blood. Receptor source: a man aged 35-49 years with active or convalescent COVID-19.

V and J are TRBV19 and TRBJ2-1, with TRBD2 matching 8 bases. Unmatched junction bases numbered 6, after V lost 5 bases and J lost 6 bases. This CDR3 is built from 14 residues. Germline assignment: CDR1 LNHDA and CDR2 SQIVND (reference sequence). The CDR3 DNA sequence: TGTGCCAGTAGTTCACTTAGCGGGGTCAATGAGCAGTTCTTC. It is translated as CASSSLSGVNEQFF.

V gene TRBV18 combines with J gene TRBJ1-2, with a possible D match to TRBD1 (6 bases). Germline-derived CDR1 and CDR2 are KGHSH and LQKENI. V shed 3 bases and J shed 4 bases, with 21 bases lying between them. CDR3 length equals 17 residues. The CDR3 here is CASSPLVGAAPTYGYTF. The CDR3 region has the DNA TGTGCCAGCTCACCGTTAGTGGGGGCCGCCCCGACCTATGGCTACACCTTC.

V is TRBV6-5 and J is TRBJ2-1; maybe TRBD1 (5 bases). V was clipped by 4 bases and J by 6 bases, with 10 bases between them. The V gene's germline CDR1 is MNHEY and CDR2 SVGAGI. The CDR3 sequence is 13 residues long. CDR3: CASSSRRGNEQFF. As DNA, the CDR3 is TGTGCCAGCAGTTCGCGAAGGGGCAATGAGCAGTTCTTC.

The CDR3 nucleotides are TGTGCCATCAGTGAGGCGGGGAGCATCGAGCAGTACTTC. Protein product: CAISEAGSIEQYF. The V and J genes are TRBV10-3 and TRBJ2-7; D perhaps matches TRBD2 (6 bases). The V end was cut by 2 bases, the J end by 6 bases, with 11 bases between. Germline V gene sequence: CDR1 ENHRY, CDR2 SYGVKD. This CDR3 contains 13 residues.

The genes are TRBV9 and TRBJ2-5, with D maybe TRBD1 (6 bases). The V end was cut by 2 bases, the J end by 2 bases, with 10 bases between. Germline values: CDR1 SGDLS, CDR2 YYNGEE. CDR3 length: 14 amino acids. The CDR3 nucleotides are TGTGCCAGCAGCGTGGACAGCTGGCAAGAGACCCAGTACTTC. Encoded protein: CASSVDSWQETQYF.

This clone was seen just once. A read error may explain this, as a much larger clone is one base away. The CDR3 region is CASNQGTSGRRPYEQYF. The CDR3 nucleotides read TGCGCCAGCAACCAAGGGACTAGCGGGAGGCGCCCCTACGAGCAGTACTTC. The rearrangement links TRBV4-1 to TRBJ2-7; the match to TRBD2 covers 15 bases. CDR3 length: 17 amino acids. Germline V gives CDR1 MGHRA, CDR2 YSYEKL.

The gene calls are TRBV6-5 and TRBJ2-5, with 11 bases aligning to TRBD1. The J segment lost 7 bases and the V segment lost 6 bases, leaving 4 bases of the junction unmatched. Germline V gene sequence: CDR1 MNHEY, CDR2 SVGAGI. This CDR3 contains 13 residues. CDR3 sequence: CASSPGQGVTQYF. CDR3 DNA sequence: TGTGCCAGCAGCCCGGGACAGGGGGTGACCCAGTACTTC.

The chain has TRBV6-5 and TRBJ1-6, with D possibly TRBD1 on 5 matching bases. The CDR3 is made up of 14 amino acids. With 6 bases removed from V and 7 bases from J, the gap between germline ends came to 13 bases. Germline V gene sequence: CDR1 MNHEY, CDR2 SVGAGI. In nucleotides, the CDR3 is TGTGCCAGCAGGACCAGACAGATCAATTCACCCCTCCACTTT. Its translation is CASRTRQINSPLHF.

V usage is TRBV6-5 and J usage is TRBJ2-2, with TRBD1 matching over 10 bases. The germline V gene encodes CDR1 MNHEY and CDR2 SVGAGI. V lost 6 bases, J lost 4 bases, and 5 bases stayed unmatched. The CDR3 covers 15 residues. CDR3 protein: CASSHGTGVTGELFF. For the CDR3, the DNA is TGTGCCAGCAGCCACGGGACAGGGGTCACCGGGGAGCTGTTTTTT.

This clone appeared a few times. The rearrangement joins TRBV11-2 to TRBJ1-5; D might be TRBD1 (6 bases). V was pared by 1 base and J by 5 bases, with 15 bases between. The CDR3 has 16 amino acids. Germline CDR1 SGHAT, CDR2 FQNNGV. Here the CDR3 DNA reads TGTGCCAGCAGCTTAGGCCCGGGACACGGACATCAGCCCCAGCATTTT. It specifies CASSLGPGHGHQPQHF.

The chain couples TRBV24-1 to TRBJ2-3; 11 nucleotides align to TRBD2. V dropped 0 bases and J dropped 4; count of bases not matched to a gene: 5. The CDR3 contains 17 residues. In germline, CDR1 is KGHDR, CDR2 SFDVKD. This CDR3 reads CATSDLNSGGAADTQYF. In DNA, the CDR3 is TGTGCCACCAGTGATTTGAATAGCGGGGGGGCGGCAGATACGCAGTATTTT.

The sample holds a few counts of this clone. The chain couples TRBV7-9 to TRBJ1-1, with 7 bases identical to TRBD1. The V gene's germline CDR1 is SEHNR and CDR2 FQNEAQ (reference sequence). The junction had 22 bases not matched to a gene; V was cut back by 4 bases and J by 8 bases. The CDR3 spans 18 residues. CDR3 bases: TGTGCCAGCAGCTCACCACCGACAGGGACCTATGCAAGCTCCGAAGCTTTCTTT. Its translation: CASSSPPTGTYASSEAFF.

In its sample, this clone was seen many times. CDR3 nucleotide sequence: TGTGCCAGCAGCTACAGTGATGGAAACACCATATATTTT. Translation gives CASSYSDGNTIYF. The V and J genes are TRBV7-8 and TRBJ1-3; D unclear. V lost 4 bases and J lost 3, with 7 bases in between. Germline V lookup: CDR1 SGHVS, CDR2 FQNEAQ. The CDR3 covers 13 residues.